A selection of T cell receptor beta chains follows, all from one sample in a study of post-analysis software for immune sequencing data. TCRdb reanalysed the PCR reads using MiXCR and keeps one entry per CDR3 protein. The data contain hundreds of thousands of distinct CDR3 sequences, roughly 40% of them singletons. What was sequenced was blood. These receptors all come from a girl aged 5-17 years with multiple sclerosis. Each CDR3 is given with its conserved first and last residue. The D gene is left open where the match is weak. Where a row states a size, it is once, few, many or the class of an expanded clone; other rows omit it.

- TRBJ2-1 - TRBV28 CASRGLRIGNEQFF TGTGCCAGCAGGGGGCTAAGGATCGGCAATGAGCAGTTCTTC
TRBD1 TRBJ2-4 few TRBV5-1 CASSPWTGNAKNIQYF TGCGCCAGCAGCCCATGGACAGGGAATGCCAAAAACATTCAGTACTTC
- TRBJ1-1 - TRBV14 CASSRNGVPEAFF TGTGCCAGCAGTCGAAACGGGGTCCCTGAAGCTTTCTTT
TRBD2 TRBJ2-3 - TRBV5-1 CASSPGAGADTQYF TGCGCCAGCAGCCCCGGTGCGGGAGCAGATACGCAGTATTTT
- TRBJ2-3 few TRBV29-1 CSASGFPGSVTDTQYF TGCAGCGCTTCCGGCTTTCCCGGGTCCGTCACAGATACGCAGTATTTT
- TRBJ1-6 - TRBV12-3/TRBV12-4 CASRIVDSPLHF TGTGCCAGCAGAATAGTGGATTCACCCCTCCACTTT
TRBD1 TRBJ1-5 - TRBV2 CASTRDRAGNQPQHF TGTGCCAGCACCCGAGACAGGGCAGGTAATCAGCCCCAGCATTTT
- TRBJ1-2 - TRBV6-1 CASSEELISTGPNYGYTF TGTGCCAGCAGTGAAGAGCTTATTAGTACAGGGCCCAACTATGGCTACACCTTC
- TRBJ1-5 - TRBV5-6 CASSLGSGAWVQPQHF TGTGCCAGCAGCTTGGGATCGGGGGCTTGGGTTCAGCCCCAGCATTTT
TRBD1 TRBJ1-2 few TRBV5-1 CASSSDRDYTF TGCGCCAGCAGCTCGGACAGGGACTACACCTTC
TRBD2 TRBJ2-7 few TRBV20-1 CSAHSGGGNEQYF TGCAGTGCTCATAGCGGGGGGGGGAACGAGCAGTACTTC
- TRBJ2-5 - TRBV12-3/TRBV12-4 CASGSWGVAGETQYF TGTGCCAGCGGCTCCTGGGGGGTGGCAGGGGAGACCCAGTACTTC
- TRBJ1-2 few TRBV12-3/TRBV12-4 CASSSGWGARIYGYTF TGTGCCAGCAGTTCGGGGTGGGGGGCGCGGATCTATGGCTACACCTTC
TRBD1 TRBJ2-6 - TRBV5-1 CASSWGTAPSGANVLTF TGCGCCAGCAGCTGGGGGACAGCTCCCTCTGGGGCCAACGTCCTGACTTTC
- TRBJ2-1 once TRBV12-3/TRBV12-4 CAGSLSSNLHNEQFF TGTGCCGGCAGTTTGTCGTCTAACCTTCACAATGAGCAGTTCTTC
TRBD2 TRBJ2-1 once TRBV28 CASTLGGSSYNEQFF TGTGCCAGCACCCTGGGGGGGAGTTCCTACAATGAGCAGTTCTTC
- TRBJ2-5 - TRBV20-1 CSASFRGAQYF TGCAGTGCTAGCTTTAGAGGAGCCCAGTACTTC
- TRBJ2-1 - TRBV11-3 CASAGAGNSYNEQFF TGTGCCTCAGCTGGGGCGGGAAACTCCTACAATGAGCAGTTCTTC
TRBD2 TRBJ2-7 - TRBV7-3 CASTALAGFSYEQYF TGTGCCAGCACCGCACTAGCGGGGTTTTCCTACGAGCAGTACTTC
- TRBJ2-3 - TRBV4-2 CAGSQEARSPVTDTQYF TGTGCCGGCAGCCAAGAAGCTAGGAGTCCCGTCACAGATACGCAGTATTTT
- TRBJ2-5 - TRBV30 CAYVEKEAAGETQYF TGTGCCTACGTGGAGAAGGAGGCGGCCGGCGAGACCCAGTACTTC
TRBD1 TRBJ2-1 many TRBV24-1 CATSDSGQGASGEQFF TGTGCCACCAGTGATTCGGGACAGGGGGCGTCGGGAGAGCAGTTCTTC
TRBD1 TRBJ2-7 - TRBV7-8 CASSHGTGGLYEQYF TGTGCCAGCAGCCACGGGACAGGGGGCCTCTACGAGCAGTATTTC
- TRBJ2-3 few TRBV7-2 CASSLEGGLLTQYF TGTGCCAGCAGCTTAGAGGGGGGACTGCTTACGCAGTATTTT
TRBD1 TRBJ2-7 many TRBV10-3 CAIGTGGYEQYF TGTGCCATCGGGACAGGGGGCTACGAGCAGTACTTC
- TRBJ2-3 few TRBV20-1 CSARADTQYF TGCAGTGCGCGAGCAGATACGCAGTATTTT
- TRBJ2-3 - TRBV7-2 CASSLVRERFDTQYF TGTGCCAGCAGCTTAGTGCGTGAGCGCTTTGATACGCAGTATTTT
- TRBJ2-5 few TRBV29-1 CSVEGMWETQYF TGCAGCGTTGAGGGAATGTGGGAGACCCAGTACTTC